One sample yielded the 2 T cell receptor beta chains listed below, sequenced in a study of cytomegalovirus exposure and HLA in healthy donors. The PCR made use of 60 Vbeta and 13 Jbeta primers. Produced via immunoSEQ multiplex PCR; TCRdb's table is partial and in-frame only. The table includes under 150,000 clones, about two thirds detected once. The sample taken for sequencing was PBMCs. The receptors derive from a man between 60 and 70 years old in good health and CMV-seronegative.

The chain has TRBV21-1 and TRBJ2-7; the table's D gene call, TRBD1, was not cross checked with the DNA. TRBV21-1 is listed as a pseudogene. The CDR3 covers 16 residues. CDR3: CASSKLPGTPGVEQYF. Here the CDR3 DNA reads TGTGCCAGCAGCAAACTTCCGGGGACACCCGGGGTCGAGCAGTACTTC.

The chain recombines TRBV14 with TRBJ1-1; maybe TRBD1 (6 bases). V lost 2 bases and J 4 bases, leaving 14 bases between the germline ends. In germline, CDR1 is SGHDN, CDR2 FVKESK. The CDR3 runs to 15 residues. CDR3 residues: CASSQLTGLGTEAFF. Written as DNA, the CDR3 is TGTGCCAGCAGCCAATTAACAGGGTTGGGCACTGAAGCTTTCTTT.